This TCR beta chain was retrieved from a study of CD8+ T cells in alopecia areata. Between the trimmed V and J ends, which lost 6 bases and 10 bases, there was a span of 12 bases. This CDR3 comprises 11 residues. Germline CDR1 is MDHEN and CDR2 is SYDVKM. Investigators isolated RNA and reverse transcribed it into cDNA to act as the sequencing template. Profiling relied on immunoSEQ multiplex PCR, and the TCRdb table lists in-frame clones only, not all of them. The table shows 120,000 to 150,000 clones, with 47% occurring only once. Study-wide results and limits: TCR sharing across patients was less clear than in mice, possibly HLA-related.

About this clone itself: What it binds is not known.

This TCR derives from a human donor with alopecia areata. The chain links TRBV28 to TRBJ1-1; TRBD1 might be the D (5 bases). Material for sequencing was CD4+ T cells sorted from blood. CDR3 region: CASRSGLGAFF. The CDR3 nucleotides are TGTGCCAGCAGATCAGGGCTTGGAGCTTTCTTT. Together with reference TRBV28 and TRBJ1-1, the CDR3 gives the full variable domain: DVKVTQSSRYLVKRTGEKVFLECVQDMDHENMFWYRQDPGLGLRLIYFSYDVKMKEKGDIPEGYSVSREKKERFSLILESASTNQTSMYLCASRSGLGAFFGQGTRLTVV.